Each of the 13 T cell receptor beta chains below was sequenced from the same sample in a study of fetal regulatory T cell absence and autoimmunity. Sequencing used immunoSEQ multiplex PCR; TCRdb keeps in-frame clones, though not all of them. The table has around 100,000 clones, 55% to 75% seen once. Material: pancreas tissue. The receptors were sampled from a male donor with IPEX syndrome.

The chain links TRBV11-2 to TRBJ2-1; no clear D. Trimming removed 4 bases from V and 4 bases from J, with 8 bases in between. Germline-derived CDR1 and CDR2 are SGHAT and FQNNGV. The CDR3 consists of 13 residues. The CDR3, as DNA: TGTGCCAGCAGCTCGTCTGCTTACAATGAGCAGTTCTTC. It encodes CASSSSAYNEQFF.

The chain couples TRBV30 to TRBJ2-5; D call uncertain. The CDR3 totals 13 residues. CDR1 and CDR2 from the germline V gene are GTSNPN and SVGIG (reference sequence). Trimming took 0 bases from V and 3 from J, leaving 8 bases between them. DNA of the CDR3: TGTGCCTGGAGTGTTGGTAGGGAAGAGACCCAGTACTTC. The encoded protein is CAWSVGREETQYF.

V and J are TRBV12-5 and TRBJ2-3; 10 nucleotides agree with TRBD2. There are 17 residues in the CDR3. Trimming at V came to 6 bases and at J to 3 bases, leaving 12 bases not matched to a gene. CDR1 is LGHNT and CDR2 is FRNRAP in the germline V gene. The CDR3 DNA follows: TGTGCTAGTGGCCCACCCCCCCTAGCGGGAGTAACAGATACGCAGTATTTT. Translation: CASGPPPLAGVTDTQYF.

The chain carries TRBV7-2 and TRBJ2-7; 10 nucleotides align to TRBD2. The CDR3 is 16 amino acids. Per germline, CDR1 SGHTA and CDR2 FQGNSA. V lost 2 bases to trimming and J lost 2 bases; unmatched junction nucleotides: 6. CDR3 amino acids: CASSLSWLAGAYEQYF. In nucleotides, the CDR3 is TGTGCCAGCAGCTTATCGTGGCTAGCGGGAGCCTACGAGCAGTACTTC.

The chain couples TRBV13 to TRBJ2-1, with TRBD2 identical over 8 bases. The germline V gene encodes CDR1 PRHDT and CDR2 FYEKMQ (reference sequence). J gave up 4 bases and V 3 bases, and 8 bases lay outside the gene matches. The CDR3 runs to 16 residues. The CDR3 here is CASSFERETRYNEQFF. CDR3 DNA sequence: TGTGCCAGCAGCTTCGAGCGGGAGACCCGGTACAATGAGCAGTTCTTC.

This rearrangement joins TRBV19 to TRBJ1-3; D uncertain. The V and J ends lost 3 bases and 4 bases respectively, with 7 bases between them. This CDR3 has 13 residues. The germline CDR1 and CDR2 sequences are LNHDA and SQIVND (reference sequence). The CDR3 is CASSIGQGNTIYF. The CDR3 DNA reads TGTGCCAGTAGTATCGGCCAGGGAAACACCATATATTTT.

J is TRBJ2-7 and V is TRBV5-6; TRBD2 matches 13 bases. The CDR3 runs to 16 residues. Losses at the gene ends were 3 bases for V and 2 bases for J; bases not matched to a gene: 5. Germline CDR1 SGHDT, CDR2 YYEEEE. CDR3 in DNA: TGTGCCAGCAGCTGGGGGACTAGCGGGGATACCTACGAGCAGTACTTC. Translating it yields CASSWGTSGDTYEQYF.

This sequence joins TRBV6-5 and TRBJ1-2; D gene uncertain. Germline CDR1 is MNHEY and CDR2 is SVGAGI. The V end lost 2 bases, the J end lost 5 bases, and 3 bases lay between the germline ends. The CDR3 is 11 residues long. CDR3 nucleotide sequence: TGTGCCAGCAGTTACAAATATGGCTACACCTTC. It yields the protein CASSYKYGYTF.

CDR3 sequence reads: CASSLFPKTGNTEAFF. In DNA form, the CDR3 reads TGTGCCAGCAGCCTATTCCCAAAGACAGGGAACACTGAAGCTTTCTTT. The rearrangement links TRBV7-6 to TRBJ1-1, with a tentative D call TRBD1 (6 bases). Germline loops: CDR1 SGHVS, CDR2 FNYEAQ. The CDR3 is 16 residues long. V shed 5 bases and J shed 1 base, with 17 bases lying between them.

This clone has ten or more counts. V and J are TRBV7-2 and TRBJ2-5, with 7 bases lining up with TRBD2. Germline V gene sequence: CDR1 SGHTA, CDR2 FQGNSA. The trim removed 4 bases at V and 5 bases at J, leaving 7 bases unmatched. CDR3 length equals 14 residues. CDR3 region: CASSSPLGGETQYF. CDR3 nucleotides: TGTGCCAGCAGCTCCCCACTGGGGGGGGAGACCCAGTACTTC.

The genes are TRBV10-3 and TRBJ1-2, with 7 bases fitting TRBD1. CDR1 is ENHRY and CDR2 is SYGVKD in the germline V gene. This CDR3 is 18 amino acids long. V lost 4 bases, J lost 3 bases, and 17 bases stayed unmatched. In DNA form, the CDR3 reads TGTGCCATCAGTGTTTGGGCCATCCGGGACAGATCCTACTATGGCTACACCTTC. Translating it yields CAISVWAIRDRSYYGYTF.

The chain is built from TRBV5-1 and TRBJ2-7; D gene uncertain. CDR1 and CDR2 from the germline V gene are SGHRS and YFSETQ. The CDR3 has 14 residues. V dropped 5 bases and J dropped 2 bases, with 14 bases sitting between them. CDR3 in DNA: TGCGCCAGCAGACCACCTGGGAACCCCTACGAGCAGTACTTC. It yields the protein CASRPPGNPYEQYF.

This clone was counted only a few times. The chain employs TRBV5-1 and TRBJ2-7; D is possibly TRBD2 (6 bases). The CDR3 spans 14 residues. The germline gives CDR1 SGHRS, CDR2 YFSETQ. V was cut by 0 bases and J by 2 bases, with 9 bases left in between. CDR3 residues: CASSLGLEAYEQYF. CDR3 sequence (DNA): TGCGCCAGCAGCTTGGGACTAGAAGCCTACGAGCAGTACTTC.